This T cell receptor beta chain was retrieved from a study of cytomegalovirus exposure and HLA in healthy donors. Germline V lookup: CDR1 MNHEY, CDR2 SVGAGI. The CDR3 has 13 amino acids. The V and J ends lost 0 bases and 3 bases respectively, with 6 bases between them. The study ran its PCR with 60 Vbeta and 13 Jbeta primers. Repertoires were generated with immunoSEQ multiplex PCR, while TCRdb's copy carries only in-frame clones and drops some. The sample records around 150,000 clones, 76% being singletons. Sequencing was performed on PBMCs. The V gene is TRBV6-5, the J gene TRBJ2-7, with unresolved D. The sequence was obtained from a middle-aged man in good health and CMV-seronegative. CDR3 in amino acids: CASSYSVSYEQYF. The CDR3 DNA sequence: TGTGCCAGCAGTTACTCGGTCAGCTACGAGCAGTACTTC.